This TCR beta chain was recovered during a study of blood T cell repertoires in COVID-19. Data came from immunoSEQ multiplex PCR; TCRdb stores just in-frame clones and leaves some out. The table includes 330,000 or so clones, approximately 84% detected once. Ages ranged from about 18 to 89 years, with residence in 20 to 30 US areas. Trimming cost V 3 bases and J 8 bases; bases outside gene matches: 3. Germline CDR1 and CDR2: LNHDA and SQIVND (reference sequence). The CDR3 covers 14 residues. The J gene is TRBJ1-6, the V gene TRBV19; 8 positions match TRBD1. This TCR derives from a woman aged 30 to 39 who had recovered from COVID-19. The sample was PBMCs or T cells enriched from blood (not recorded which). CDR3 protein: CASSIQGAHSPLHF. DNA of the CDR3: TGTGCCAGTAGTATTCAGGGGGCGCATTCACCCCTCCACTTT.